This T cell receptor (beta chain) was sequenced in a study of siplizumab effects on memory and regulatory T cells. Study-level background: Run as pairs, the mixed lymphocyte reactions received siplizumab at approximately 1 ug/mL or no drug.

Germline lookup yields CDR1 SGHRS and CDR2 YFSETQ. The CDR3 loop spans 18 amino acids. V lost 3 bases to trimming and J lost 3 bases, with 19 bases between them. The mixed lymphocyte reaction cells were cocultured at 37°C for about six days. Data came from immunoSEQ multiplex PCR; TCRdb stores just in-frame clones and leaves some out. This table has approximately 15,000 clones, roughly 40% appearing once. Comments on this clone: Its antigen is unknown.

Study conclusions and caveats: Naive T cells apparently outstripped memory cells in diversity and seemed major alloresponse contributors. Sequences below about 10^-5 frequency were poorly captured. As a result, only a minor fraction of alloreactive clones mapped to unstimulated subsets. For mappable alloreactive CD4+ clones, the mean Treg-derived fraction was roughly 70% with siplizumab and approximately 30% in controls.

This chain links TRBV5-1 with TRBJ1-6; D gene uncertain. The sample consisted of CFSE-low (dividing) CD4+ T cells sorted from an allogeneic mixed lymphocyte reaction. This TCR came from a human donor in good health; the cells came from an allogeneic mixed lymphocyte reaction. Some clones in this sample may be carry-over from other donors' samples. The DNA for the CDR3 is TGCGCCAGCAGCTCCCAACTGGTTGGCCAGGACTATAATTCACCCCTCCACTTT. It codes for CASSSQLVGQDYNSPLHF. The variable domain in full, with the rest retrieved from reference TRBV5-1 and TRBJ1-6, is KAGVTQTPRYLIKTRGQQVTLSCSPISGHRSVSWYQQTPGQGLQFLFEYFSETQRNKGNFPGRFSGRQFSNSRSEMNVSTLELGDSALYLCASSSQLVGQDYNSPLHFGNGTRLTVT.